This section outlines one TCR beta chain sequence together with its context. Sequencing of TCR beta was performed on blood CD8+ T cells and on blood CD4+ T cells. Matched for age and sex, the controls were healthy donors. The data were taken from a study of CD8 T cells in Susac syndrome. Random hexamers were used to reverse transcribe the RNA input (roughly 0.5 to 1 ug). Coverage of TCR beta CDR3 amplification by immunoSEQ multiplex PCR extended to 54 Vbeta and 13 Jbeta. In TCRdb, the immunoSEQ multiplex PCR reads were re-called with MiXCR into one record per CDR3 protein. The sample carries under 200,000 distinct CDR3 sequences, around 92% recorded once. Trimming left V 3 bases short and J 0 bases short, with 12 bases between. The V gene's germline CDR1 is LNHDA and CDR2 SQIVND (reference sequence). CDR3 length: 16 amino acids.

The clonotype was recovered from a human donor in good health. Material: CD4+ T cells from PBMCs. The V call is TRBV19, the J call TRBJ1-5; D is unclear. For the CDR3, the DNA is TGTGCCAGTAGTATTGGGGAGATCTATAGCAATCAGCCCCAGCATTTT. This gives the protein CASSIGEIYSNQPQHF.